These T cell receptor beta chains were read from a single sample in a study of blood T cell repertoires in COVID-19. The data were produced by immunoSEQ multiplex PCR, yet TCRdb's version contains in-frame clones alone and is incomplete. The repertoire holds around 77,000 clones, with around 84% as singletons. Specimen: peripheral blood. The receptors come from a man between 70 and 80 years old with active or convalescent COVID-19. The CDR3 runs from the conserved cysteine through the conserved F or W. The D gene is left open where the match is weak. Some rows mark clone size as missing; the rest say once, few, many or name a class of expanded clone.

D gene,V gene,clone size,J gene,CDR3 DNA,CDR3 protein
.,TRBV20-1,.,TRBJ1-5,TGCAGTGCTAGTCAAGGGGCTGCAATATCGGCTCAGCCCCAGCATTTT,CSASQGAAISAQPQHF
TRBD2,TRBV27,few,TRBJ2-5,TGTGCCAGCAGTTTAAGACTAGCGGGAGTAAAAGAGACCCAGTACTTC,CASSLRLAGVKETQYF
TRBD1,TRBV6-2/TRBV6-3,few,TRBJ1-5,TGTGCCAGCAGTCACGAGGGGGCCTTGGGCAATCAGCCCCAGCATTTT,CASSHEGALGNQPQHF
TRBD2,TRBV11-3,.,TRBJ2-3,TGTGCCAGCAGCTTACCGGGGGGTACGCAGTATTTT,CASSLPGGTQYF
.,TRBV4-3,.,TRBJ2-7,TGCGCCAGCAGCCAAGATTGGCAGGGGTCCTCTCGCGAGCAGTACTTC,CASSQDWQGSSREQYF
TRBD2,TRBV5-5,.,TRBJ2-1,TGTGCCAGCAGCTTGTTAGCGGGAGTTCTCAATGAGCAGTTCTTC,CASSLLAGVLNEQFF
.,TRBV2,.,TRBJ2-2,TGTGCCAGCAGTGAAGTCAGGGCCGGGGGGGAGCTGTTTTTT,CASSEVRAGGELFF
.,TRBV3-1/TRBV3-2,few,TRBJ2-6,TGTGCCAGCAGCCCGACAGTCGGGCTCACTGGGGCCAACGTCCTGACTTTC,CASSPTVGLTGANVLTF
.,TRBV6-6,.,TRBJ2-7,TGTGCCAGCAGACCCCCCGCCGGAGCGGCCTACGAGCAGTACTTC,CASRPPAGAAYEQYF
.,TRBV7-9,.,TRBJ1-4,TGTGCCAGCAGCTTATTTGAGGGTAATGAAAAACTGTTTTTT,CASSLFEGNEKLFF
TRBD2,TRBV6-1,.,TRBJ2-1,TGTGCCAGCAGTGGAGCGGGAGGAGTCAATGAGCAGTTCTTC,CASSGAGGVNEQFF
TRBD1,TRBV6-5,.,TRBJ2-7,TGTGTGACAGGGCCAAATTCCTACGAGCAGTACTTC,CVTGPNSYEQYF
.,TRBV6-5,.,TRBJ2-3,TGTGCCAGCAGCCTTCAGGGGTTGGGCACAGATACGCAGTATTTT,CASSLQGLGTDTQYF
.,TRBV12-3/TRBV12-4,once,TRBJ1-1,TGTGCCAGCAGTTTCGGACTTCGTGAAGCTTTCTTT,CASSFGLREAFF
.,TRBV29-1,.,TRBJ1-5,TGCAGCCCCGGGAAGTCCCAGCATTTT,CSPGKSQHF
.,TRBV19,few,TRBJ2-5,TGTGCCAGTAGAAGTCACCCGGGAGACAGGGTATCGGCCCAGTACTTC,CASRSHPGDRVSAQYF
TRBD1,TRBV7-9,.,TRBJ1-2,TGTGCCAGCAGCTTAGAGGGGACAGGTTCTATGGGCTACACCTTC,CASSLEGTGSMGYTF
.,TRBV6-2/TRBV6-3,.,TRBJ1-2,TGTGCCAGCAGTTACTCAGGGGCTCCTGGCTACACCTTC,CASSYSGAPGYTF
.,TRBV18,.,TRBJ1-1,TGTGCCAGCTCACCACGGACAGTGAACACTGAAGCTTTCTTT,CASSPRTVNTEAFF
.,TRBV30,.,TRBJ1-5,TGTGCCTGGAGTGTTCTTGGGGCTAGTCAGCCCCAGCATTTT,CAWSVLGASQPQHF
TRBD2,TRBV25-1,.,TRBJ2-1,TGTGCCAGCAGTGACGCTGGGTGGACTAGCGGCAATGAGCAGTTCTTC,CASSDAGWTSGNEQFF
.,TRBV6-5,.,TRBJ1-5,TGTGCCAGTTCTACAGGGCGATGGGGCAATCAGCCCCAGCATTTT,CASSTGRWGNQPQHF
.,TRBV7-3,.,TRBJ2-7,TGTGCCAGCAGCCCCGCCGGTGCTCAACTCTACGAGCAGTACTTC,CASSPAGAQLYEQYF
.,TRBV5-1,.,TRBJ2-7,TGCGCCAGCAGCCAACAGGTCTCCTACGAGCAGTACTTC,CASSQQVSYEQYF
.,TRBV19,.,TRBJ1-6,TGTGCCAGTAGTATACGGACAGCTAATTCACCCCTCCACTTT,CASSIRTANSPLHF
TRBD1,TRBV30,.,TRBJ1-3,TGTGCCTGGACCCTCAGGGGGCGGTCTGGAAACACCATATATTTT,CAWTLRGRSGNTIYF
TRBD2,TRBV11-1,.,TRBJ2-7,TGTGCCAGCAGCCTGGGACTAGCGACCAATTCCTACGAGCAGTACTTC,CASSLGLATNSYEQYF
.,TRBV5-1,once,TRBJ2-3,TGCGCCAGCAGCGTGGGGTCGGCAGGGGGCACAGATACGCAGTATTTT,CASSVGSAGGTDTQYF